The present T cell receptor beta chain was sequenced within a study of preoperative IRX-2 immunotherapy in early breast cancer. Specified treatment: preoperative locoregional IRX-2 cytokine immunotherapy. The protocol was immunoSEQ multiplex PCR, while the TCRdb copy is restricted to in-frame clones and leaves out a portion. The sample lists 5,800 or so clones, about four fifths occurring once. Sample share makes this clone large (0.1 to 1%). V was cut by 5 bases and J by 2 bases, with 15 bases left in between. From germline, CDR1 is SGHNT and CDR2 YENEEA. The CDR3 has 15 amino acids. The sequence was collected from a human donor with breast cancer. The gene calls are TRBV11-3 and TRBJ1-2, with no clear D. Sequencing was performed on tumor tissue, taken before IRX-2 immunotherapy. The CDR3 region is CASSKRALGNYGYTF. DNA for the CDR3: TGTGCCAGCAGCAAAAGGGCCCTCGGGAACTATGGCTACACCTTC. Complete variable domain (other parts from reference TRBV11-3 and TRBJ1-2): EAGVVQSPRYKIIEKKQPVAFWCNPISGHNTLYWYLQNLGQGPELLIRYENEEAVDDSQLPKDRFSAERLKGVDSTLKIQPAELGDSAVYLCASSKRALGNYGYTFGSGTRLTVV.